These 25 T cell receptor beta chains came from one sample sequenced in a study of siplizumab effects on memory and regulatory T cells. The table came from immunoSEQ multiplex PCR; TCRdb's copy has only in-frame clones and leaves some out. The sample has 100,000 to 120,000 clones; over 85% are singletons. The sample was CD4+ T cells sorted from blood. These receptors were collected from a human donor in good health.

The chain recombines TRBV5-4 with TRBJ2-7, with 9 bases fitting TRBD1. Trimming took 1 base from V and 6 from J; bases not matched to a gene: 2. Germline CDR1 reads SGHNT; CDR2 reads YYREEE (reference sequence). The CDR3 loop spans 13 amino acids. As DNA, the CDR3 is TGTGCCAGCAGCTTGAAGGGACAGGGCGAGCAGTACTTC. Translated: CASSLKGQGEQYF.

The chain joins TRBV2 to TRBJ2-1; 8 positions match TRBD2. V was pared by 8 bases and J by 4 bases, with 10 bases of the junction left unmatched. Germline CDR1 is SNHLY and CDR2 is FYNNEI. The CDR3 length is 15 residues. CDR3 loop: CASARTSGPYNEQFF. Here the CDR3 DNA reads TGTGCCAGCGCAAGAACTAGCGGACCTTACAATGAGCAGTTCTTC.

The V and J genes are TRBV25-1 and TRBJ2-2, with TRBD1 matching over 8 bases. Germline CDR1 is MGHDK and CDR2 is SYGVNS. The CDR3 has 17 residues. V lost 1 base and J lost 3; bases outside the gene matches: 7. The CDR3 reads CASSESLQGVDTGELFF. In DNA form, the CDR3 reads TGTGCCAGCAGTGAATCGCTACAGGGGGTCGACACCGGGGAGCTGTTTTTT. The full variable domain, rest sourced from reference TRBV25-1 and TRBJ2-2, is EADIYQTPRYLVIGTGKKITLECSQTMGHDKMYWYQQDPGMELHLIHYSYGVNSTEKGDLSSESTVSRIRTEHFPLTLESARPSHTSQYLCASSESLQGVDTGELFFGEGSRLTVL.

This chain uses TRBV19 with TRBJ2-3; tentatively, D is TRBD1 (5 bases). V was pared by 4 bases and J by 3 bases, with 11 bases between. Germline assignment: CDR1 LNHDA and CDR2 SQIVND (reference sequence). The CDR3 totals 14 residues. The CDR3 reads CASSTPGWTDTQYF. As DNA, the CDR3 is TGTGCCAGTAGTACCCCAGGGTGGACAGATACGCAGTATTTT.

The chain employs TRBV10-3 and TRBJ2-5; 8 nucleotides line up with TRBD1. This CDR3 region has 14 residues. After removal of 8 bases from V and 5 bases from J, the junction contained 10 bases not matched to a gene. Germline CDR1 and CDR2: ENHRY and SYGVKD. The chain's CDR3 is CAIAGQGFEETQYF. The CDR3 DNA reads TGTGCCATCGCAGGACAGGGATTCGAGGAGACCCAGTACTTC.

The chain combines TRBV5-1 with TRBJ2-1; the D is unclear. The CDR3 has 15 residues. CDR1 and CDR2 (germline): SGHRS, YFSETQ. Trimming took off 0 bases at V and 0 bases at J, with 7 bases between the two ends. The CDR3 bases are TGCGCCAGCAGCTTGGCCGACGGCTCCTACAATGAGCAGTTCTTC. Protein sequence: CASSLADGSYNEQFF. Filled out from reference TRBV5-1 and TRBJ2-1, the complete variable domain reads KAGVTQTPRYLIKTRGQQVTLSCSPISGHRSVSWYQQTPGQGLQFLFEYFSETQRNKGNFPGRFSGRQFSNSRSEMNVSTLELGDSALYLCASSLADGSYNEQFFGPGTRLTVL.

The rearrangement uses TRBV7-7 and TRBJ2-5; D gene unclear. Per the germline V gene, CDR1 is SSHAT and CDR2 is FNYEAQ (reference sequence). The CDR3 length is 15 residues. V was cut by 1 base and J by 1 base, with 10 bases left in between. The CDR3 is CASSLGQQSQETQYF. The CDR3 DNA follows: TGTGCCAGCAGCTTAGGTCAACAGTCCCAAGAGACCCAGTACTTC.

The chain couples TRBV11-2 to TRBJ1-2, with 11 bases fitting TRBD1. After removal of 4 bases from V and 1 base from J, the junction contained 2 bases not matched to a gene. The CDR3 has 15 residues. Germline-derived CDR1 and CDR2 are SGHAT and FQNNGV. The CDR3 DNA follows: TGTGCCAGCAGCTCGGGACAGGGGGTTAACTATGGCTACACCTTC. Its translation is CASSSGQGVNYGYTF.

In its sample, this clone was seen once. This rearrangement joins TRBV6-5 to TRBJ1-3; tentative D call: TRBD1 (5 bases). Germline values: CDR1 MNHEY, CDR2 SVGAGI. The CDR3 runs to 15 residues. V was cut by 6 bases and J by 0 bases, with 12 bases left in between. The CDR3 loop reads CASRNRFSSGNTIYF. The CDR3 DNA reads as TGTGCCAGCAGAAACAGGTTTTCCTCTGGAAACACCATATATTTT.

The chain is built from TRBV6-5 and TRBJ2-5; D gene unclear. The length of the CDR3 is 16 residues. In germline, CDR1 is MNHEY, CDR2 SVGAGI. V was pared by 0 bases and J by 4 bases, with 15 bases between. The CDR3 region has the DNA TGTGCCAGCAGTTACTCGGCTAGGAGCCCGCGAGAGACCCAGTACTTC. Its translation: CASSYSARSPRETQYF.

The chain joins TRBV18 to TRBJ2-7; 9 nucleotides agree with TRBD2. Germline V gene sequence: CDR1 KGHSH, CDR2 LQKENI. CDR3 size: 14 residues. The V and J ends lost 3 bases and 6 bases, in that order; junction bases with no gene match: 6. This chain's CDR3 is CASSPSGSNFEQYF. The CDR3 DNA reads TGTGCCAGCTCACCTAGCGGGAGTAATTTCGAGCAGTACTTC.

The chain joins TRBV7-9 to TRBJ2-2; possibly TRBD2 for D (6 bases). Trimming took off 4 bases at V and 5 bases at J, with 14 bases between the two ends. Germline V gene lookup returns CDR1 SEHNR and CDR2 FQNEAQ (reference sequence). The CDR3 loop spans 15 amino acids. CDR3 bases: TGTGCCAGCAGCTCACGACTAGTGGAGACCGGGGAGCTGTTTTTT. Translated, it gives CASSSRLVETGELFF.

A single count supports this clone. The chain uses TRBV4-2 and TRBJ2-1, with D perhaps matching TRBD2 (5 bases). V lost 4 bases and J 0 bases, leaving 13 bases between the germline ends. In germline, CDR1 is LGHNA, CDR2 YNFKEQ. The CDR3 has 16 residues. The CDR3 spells CASSRNGISSYNEQFF. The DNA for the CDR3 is TGTGCCAGCAGCCGGAACGGGATTAGCTCCTACAATGAGCAGTTCTTC.

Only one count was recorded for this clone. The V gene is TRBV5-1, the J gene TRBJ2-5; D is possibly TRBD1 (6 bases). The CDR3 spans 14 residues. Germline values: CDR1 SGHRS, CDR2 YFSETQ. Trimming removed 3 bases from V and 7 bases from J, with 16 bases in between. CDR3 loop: CASSSTGITATQYF. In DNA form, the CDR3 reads TGCGCCAGCAGCTCGACAGGCATAACGGCGACCCAGTACTTC.

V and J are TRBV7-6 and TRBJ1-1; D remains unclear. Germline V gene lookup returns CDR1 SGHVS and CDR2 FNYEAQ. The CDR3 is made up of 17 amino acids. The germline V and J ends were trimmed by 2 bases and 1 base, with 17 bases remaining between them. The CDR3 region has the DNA TGTGCCAGCAGCTTAATTGGGGTCGGGCGCGAGAACACTGAAGCTTTCTTT. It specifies CASSLIGVGRENTEAFF. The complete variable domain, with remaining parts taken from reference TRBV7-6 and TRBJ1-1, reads GAGVSQSPRYKVTKRGQDVALRCDPISGHVSLYWYRQALGQGPEFLTYFNYEAQQDKSGLPNDRFSAERPEGSISTLTIQRTEQRDSAMYRCASSLIGVGRENTEAFFGQGTRLTVV.

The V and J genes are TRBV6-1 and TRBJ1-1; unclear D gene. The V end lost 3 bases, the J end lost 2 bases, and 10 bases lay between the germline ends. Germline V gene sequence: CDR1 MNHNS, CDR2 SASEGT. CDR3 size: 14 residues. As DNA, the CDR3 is TGTGCCAGCAGTGATTGGAGGGCAAACACTGAAGCTTTCTTT. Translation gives CASSDWRANTEAFF.

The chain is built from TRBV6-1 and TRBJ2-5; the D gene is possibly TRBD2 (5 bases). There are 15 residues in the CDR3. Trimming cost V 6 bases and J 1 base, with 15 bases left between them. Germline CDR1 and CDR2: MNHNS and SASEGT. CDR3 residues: CASSRADYPQETQYF. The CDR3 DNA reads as TGTGCCAGCAGCAGAGCGGATTACCCCCAAGAGACCCAGTACTTC.

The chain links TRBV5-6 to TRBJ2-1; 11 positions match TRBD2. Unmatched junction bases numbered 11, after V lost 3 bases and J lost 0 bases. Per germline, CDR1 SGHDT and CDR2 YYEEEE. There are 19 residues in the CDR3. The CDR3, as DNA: TGTGCCAGCAGCTCACTTCTAGCGGGGGGCCAGAGCTCCTACAATGAGCAGTTCTTC. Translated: CASSSLLAGGQSSYNEQFF.

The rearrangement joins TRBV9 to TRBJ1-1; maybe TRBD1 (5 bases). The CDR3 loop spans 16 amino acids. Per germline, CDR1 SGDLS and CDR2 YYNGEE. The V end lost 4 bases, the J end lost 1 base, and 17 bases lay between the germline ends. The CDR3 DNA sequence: TGTGCCAGCAGCCCAAACTTCGGACACTCGAACACTGAAGCTTTCTTT. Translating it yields CASSPNFGHSNTEAFF.

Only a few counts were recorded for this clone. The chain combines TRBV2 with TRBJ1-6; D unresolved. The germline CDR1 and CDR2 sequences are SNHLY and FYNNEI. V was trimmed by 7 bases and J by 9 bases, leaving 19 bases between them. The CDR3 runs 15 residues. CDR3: CASTAWLVESSPLHF. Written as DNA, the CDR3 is TGTGCCAGCACGGCATGGTTGGTTGAGAGTTCACCCCTCCACTTT. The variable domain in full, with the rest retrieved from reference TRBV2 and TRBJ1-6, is EPEVTQTPSHQVTQMGQEVILRCVPISNHLYFYWYRQILGQKVEFLVSFYNNEISEKSEIFDDQFSVERPDGSNFTLKIRSTKLEDSAMYFCASTAWLVESSPLHFGNGTRLTVT.

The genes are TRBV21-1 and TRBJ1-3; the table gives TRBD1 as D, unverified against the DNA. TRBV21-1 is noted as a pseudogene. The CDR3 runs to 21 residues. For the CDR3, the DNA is TGTGCCAGCAGCAAAGCCCTTTTAGGGGTGCTGTGGAAGATTTGTGGAAACACCATATATTTT. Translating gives CASSKALLGVLWKICGNTIYF.

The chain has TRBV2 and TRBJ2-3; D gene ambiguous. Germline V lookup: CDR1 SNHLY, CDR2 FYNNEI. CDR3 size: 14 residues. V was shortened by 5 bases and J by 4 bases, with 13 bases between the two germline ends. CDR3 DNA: TGTGCCAGCAGTACCCGACGAGCACCAGATACGCAGTATTTT. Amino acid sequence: CASSTRRAPDTQYF.

DNA of the CDR3: TGTGCCAGCAGTGATTATGGGGGCGGGGAGAGCACAGATACGCAGTATTTT. Translating it yields CASSDYGGGESTDTQYF. This chain connects TRBV6-1 to TRBJ2-3; D is possibly TRBD1 or TRBD2 (6 bases each). V was trimmed by 3 bases and J by 0 bases, leaving 16 bases between them. This CDR3 contains 17 residues. Germline assignment: CDR1 MNHNS and CDR2 SASEGT.

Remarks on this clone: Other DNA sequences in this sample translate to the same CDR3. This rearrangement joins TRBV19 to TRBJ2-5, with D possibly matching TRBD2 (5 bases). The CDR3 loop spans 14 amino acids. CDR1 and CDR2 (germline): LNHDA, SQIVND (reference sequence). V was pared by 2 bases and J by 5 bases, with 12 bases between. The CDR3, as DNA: TGTGCCAGTAGTATACGCGCGGGCCAGGAGACCCAGTACTTC. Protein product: CASSIRAGQETQYF. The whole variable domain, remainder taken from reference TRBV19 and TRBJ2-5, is DGGITQSPKYLFRKEGQNVTLSCEQNLNHDAMYWYRQDPGQGLRLIYYSQIVNDFQKGDIAEGYSVSREKKESFPLTVTSAQKNPTAFYLCASSIRAGQETQYFGPGTRLLVL.

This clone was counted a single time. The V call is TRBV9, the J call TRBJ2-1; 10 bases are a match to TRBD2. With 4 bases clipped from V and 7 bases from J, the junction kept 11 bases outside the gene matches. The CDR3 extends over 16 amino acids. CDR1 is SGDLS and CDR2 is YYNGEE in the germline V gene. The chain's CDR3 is CASSPQSSGRRNEQFF. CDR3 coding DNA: TGTGCCAGCAGCCCACAGTCTAGCGGGAGAAGGAATGAGCAGTTCTTC.